These T cell receptor beta chains were read from a single sample in a study of T cells in Graves' hyperthyroidism and ophthalmopathy. From the multiplex PCR reads, TCRdb called clonotypes with MiXCR, one entry per CDR3 protein. Of roughly 560,000 distinct CDR3 sequences in the sample, roughly 15% are singletons; the top ten hold roughly 4.5%. Sequenced input: blood. All receptors derive from a woman in her forties with Graves' ophthalmopathy. The CDR3 runs from the conserved cysteine through the conserved F or W. D genes are given only for firm matches. Clone size is not always given. Where it is, it says once, few, many or a class for expanded clones.

clone size	D gene	V gene	J gene	CDR3 DNA	CDR3 protein
once	-	TRBV20-1	TRBJ2-7	TGCAGTGCTAGAGCAAGTGGCATCATCTACGAGCAGTACTTC	CSARASGIIYEQYF
few	TRBD1	TRBV18	TRBJ2-7	TGTGCCAGCTCACCCCGCGGACAGGCCTACGAGCAGTACTTC	CASSPRGQAYEQYF
-	TRBD2	TRBV28	TRBJ2-7	TGTGCCAGCAGCACCCTGCTCGGGACTAGCGGGGATCTCGAGCAGTACTTC	CASSTLLGTSGDLEQYF
few	-	TRBV18	TRBJ2-7	TGTGCCAGCTCACCAGCGCCCGGGGGCTACGAGCAGTACTTC	CASSPAPGGYEQYF
many	TRBD2	TRBV28	TRBJ2-7	TGTGCCAGCAGTTCTCAGGGTAGGCTAGCGGGCCGAGGGTACTTC	CASSSQGRLAGRGYF
many	-	TRBV7-2	TRBJ2-5	TGTGCCAGCACCCGTGGGGTTAGAGAGACCCAGTACTTC	CASTRGVRETQYF
many	-	TRBV12-3/TRBV12-4	TRBJ1-2	TGTGCCAGCACCCTCTATGGCTACACCTTC	CASTLYGYTF
-	-	TRBV27	TRBJ2-7	TGTGCCAGCAGTGAATCCGACAGGTTCTCCAACGAGCAGTACTTC	CASSESDRFSNEQYF
many	-	TRBV4-1	TRBJ2-7	TGCGCCAGCAGCCAAGCGGCTAGTGAGACCTACGAGCAGTACTTC	CASSQAASETYEQYF
-	-	TRBV4-1	TRBJ2-2	TGCGCCAGCAGCCAAGGGTCAACAGGGCCAAACACCGGGGAGCTGTTTTTT	CASSQGSTGPNTGELFF
many	-	TRBV30	TRBJ1-1	TGTGCCTGGATGATTCTACAGGGGAACACTGAAGCTTTCTTT	CAWMILQGNTEAFF
many	-	TRBV2	TRBJ1-2	TGTGCCAGCAGCGAAGGGACAAACAATCGGTATGGCTACACCTTC	CASSEGTNNRYGYTF
few	-	TRBV20-1	TRBJ1-1	TGCAGTGCTAGGGACTTGACAGGGAACACTGAAGCTTTCTTT	CSARDLTGNTEAFF
-	TRBD1	TRBV11-3	TRBJ2-7	TGTGCCAGCAGCCTCCGACAGGGGGTATGGTCCGAGCAGTACTTC	CASSLRQGVWSEQYF
-	TRBD1	TRBV6-2/TRBV6-3	TRBJ1-2	TGTGCCAGCAGTTACTCGCCGAGGCTATCCGACAGGGACTATGGCTACACCTTC	CASSYSPRLSDRDYGYTF
many	TRBD1	TRBV12-5	TRBJ1-2	TGTGCTAGTGCCCCGGGACAGAGCTATGGCTACACCTTC	CASAPGQSYGYTF
many	-	TRBV7-9	TRBJ2-7	TGTGCCAGCAGCAGGGGGTCCGTAATTATGACCTACGAGCAGTACTTC	CASSRGSVIMTYEQYF
many	-	TRBV25-1	TRBJ2-3	TGTGCCAGCAGTCTAGGGGGTTCAGATACGCAGTATTTT	CASSLGGSDTQYF
few	TRBD1	TRBV10-3	TRBJ2-5	TGTGCCATCAGTGAGGGGGACAGACAGCAAGAGACCCAGTACTTC	CAISEGDRQQETQYF
many	-	TRBV25-1	TRBJ1-1	TGTGCCAGCAGTGAAGGGGTGACACCGAACACTGAAGCTTTCTTT	CASSEGVTPNTEAFF
many	TRBD1	TRBV28	TRBJ2-5	TGTGCCAGCAGTTCGACCGGGACAGGTCAAGAGACCCAGTACTTC	CASSSTGTGQETQYF
many	-	TRBV27	TRBJ1-1	TGTGCCAGCAGTTTATTAGGGGCCGACACTGAAGCTTTCTTT	CASSLLGADTEAFF
many	-	TRBV6-1	TRBJ1-5	TGTGCCAGCTCCCCCACAGGGTGGAATCAGCCCCAGCATTTT	CASSPTGWNQPQHF
few	TRBD1	TRBV12-3/TRBV12-4	TRBJ1-2	TGTGCCAGCAGCTTGGACCGGGACAGGGACTCTGGCTACACCTTC	CASSLDRDRDSGYTF
many	-	TRBV19	TRBJ1-2	TGTGCCAGTAGTCCAAAAGGAGGGATCGACTATGGCTACACCTTC	CASSPKGGIDYGYTF
many	TRBD2	TRBV6-1	TRBJ2-5	TGTGCCAGCAGTGAACCATCTAGCGGGAAAGAGACCCAGTACTTC	CASSEPSSGKETQYF
few	TRBD1	TRBV29-1	TRBJ1-1	TGCAGCGCCGTGACCATCCTGACAGGGGTGAACACTGAAGCTTTCTTT	CSAVTILTGVNTEAFF
many	-	TRBV28	TRBJ1-2	TGTGCCAGCAGTTTAGTCCAGGGCTATGGCTACACCTTC	CASSLVQGYGYTF